Presented here are 23 T cell receptor beta chains from one specimen sequenced in a study of T cell responses to AZD1222 COVID-19 vaccine (dated by TCRdb to about 2021). Library preparation used the immunoSEQ multiplex PCR assay. As stored in TCRdb, this immuneACCESS dataset retains in-frame rearrangements with V and J assigned. A fraction of the clones does not appear; measured against another copy, unresolved V genes explain less than half of the discrepancy, and the remainder lacks a known reason. The sample yields 120,000 or so clones; approximately 85% were counted once. The ten largest make up over 6.5% of the sample. The time point label for this specimen denotes: baseline before first vaccination. The source was peripheral blood, collected on day 0 of AZD1222 vaccination. These TCRs come from an adult in good health.

This clone was seen a single time. The chain couples TRBV6-6 to TRBJ2-5, with TRBD1 matching 10 bases. The V segment lost 5 bases and the J segment 1 base; nucleotides outside the gene matches: 4. This CDR3 comprises 15 residues. Germline V CDR1 and CDR2: MNHNY, SVGAGI (reference sequence). Written as DNA, the CDR3 is TGTGCCAGCAGTCCCCGGGACAGGGGCCAAGAGACCCAGTACTTC. This sequence encodes CASSPRDRGQETQYF.

The V and J genes are TRBV7-2 and TRBJ2-3; no clear D. This CDR3 contains 13 residues. CDR1 is SGHTA and CDR2 is FQGNSA in the germline V gene. V lost 2 bases to trimming and J lost 2 bases, with 5 bases between them. The CDR3 protein is CASSLSYTDTQYF. In nucleotides, the CDR3 is TGTGCCAGCAGCTTATCGTACACAGATACGCAGTATTTT.

This chain uses TRBV9 with TRBJ2-7; D assignment may be TRBD1 or TRBD2 (5 bases each). CDR1 and CDR2 from the germline V gene are SGDLS and YYNGEE. Between the trimmed V and J ends, which lost 2 bases and 4 bases, there was a span of 13 bases. This CDR3 region has 14 residues. The CDR3 DNA follows: TGTGCCAGCAGCGTTGAGGGGCTGGAATACGAGCAGTACTTC. Translation gives CASSVEGLEYEQYF.

The chain is built from TRBV2 and TRBJ1-5; no clear D gene. Germline-derived CDR1 and CDR2 are SNHLY and FYNNEI. The CDR3 length is 14 residues. The germline V and J ends were trimmed by 1 base and 0 bases, with 4 bases remaining between them. CDR3 sequence: CASSEDNSNQPQHF. The CDR3 DNA sequence: TGTGCCAGCAGTGAAGATAATAGCAATCAGCCCCAGCATTTT.

CDR3 DNA sequence: TGCGCCAGCAGCACTGACACGGCCTCGAACACTGAAGCTTTCTTT. This gives the protein CASSTDTASNTEAFF. The chain has TRBV5-1 and TRBJ1-1; D call uncertain. There are 15 residues in the CDR3. The germline CDR1 and CDR2 sequences are SGHRS and YFSETQ. Trimming shortened V by 4 bases and J by 1 base, and 14 bases separated the two germline ends.

The chain joins TRBV29-1 to TRBJ2-7; D is uncertain. Germline lookup yields CDR1 SQVTM and CDR2 ANQGSEA. V was cut by 5 bases and J by 0 bases, with 8 bases left in between. The CDR3 has 12 amino acids. CDR3 in amino acids: CSVNDGSYEQYF. CDR3 DNA sequence: TGCAGCGTTAACGACGGCTCCTACGAGCAGTACTTC.

This rearrangement joins TRBV7-8 to TRBJ2-5; 9 bases are shared with TRBD2. The CDR3 contains 19 residues. The J segment lost 1 base and the V segment lost 7 bases, leaving 19 bases of the junction unmatched. The germline V gene has CDR1 SGHVS and CDR2 FQNEAQ. The CDR3 region has the DNA TGTGCCAGCACCCGAGCCCAGCGGGGGGCCCTCCAAATCCAAGAGACCCAGTACTTC. This sequence encodes CASTRAQRGALQIQETQYF.

This clone was observed a handful of times. The chain combines TRBV9 with TRBJ1-2; the D is unclear. The CDR3 totals 12 residues. Germline CDR1 SGDLS, CDR2 YYNGEE. V was cut by 7 bases and J by 6 bases, with 13 bases left in between. The CDR3 DNA sequence: TGTGCCAGCTCCCCGGGTTTCGATGGCTACACCTTC. Translated: CASSPGFDGYTF.

The rearrangement uses TRBV3-1 (or the pseudogene TRBV3-2) and TRBJ1-4, with 9 bases fitting TRBD1. This CDR3 has 15 residues. V lost 4 bases and J lost 8; bases outside the gene matches: 8. Germline V CDR1 and CDR2: LGHDT, YNNKEL (reference sequence). The CDR3 loop reads CASSPTGGSLEKLFF. The DNA of the CDR3 is TGTGCCAGCAGCCCCACAGGGGGCTCGTTGGAAAAACTGTTTTTT.

This chain joins TRBV11-2 and TRBJ1-5; the D gene is possibly TRBD1 (6 bases). This CDR3 contains 15 residues. Germline-derived CDR1 and CDR2 are SGHAT and FQNNGV. V dropped 6 bases and J dropped 4 bases, with 16 bases sitting between them. The CDR3 sequence is CASRSPGQKNQPQHF. The CDR3 DNA reads as TGTGCCAGCAGATCTCCGGGACAAAAAAATCAGCCCCAGCATTTT.

The CDR3 DNA reads as TGTGCCAGCAGCTCCTACAGGGGGCTTCAGTTCTTC. Its protein is CASSSYRGLQFF. The chain joins TRBV7-2 to TRBJ2-1; 9 bases map to TRBD1. V was clipped by 4 bases and J by 13 bases; unmatched bases: 5. CDR3 size: 12 residues. The germline CDR1 and CDR2 sequences are SGHTA and FQGNSA.

V gene TRBV7-9 combines with J gene TRBJ2-2, with TRBD1 identical over 11 bases. The germline gives CDR1 SEHNR, CDR2 FQNEAQ (reference sequence). The trim removed 7 bases at V and 3 bases at J, leaving 7 bases unmatched. The CDR3 is 16 amino acids. This CDR3 is CASIGSGQGDTGELFF. CDR3 nucleotide sequence: TGTGCCAGCATCGGGTCGGGACAGGGGGACACCGGGGAGCTGTTTTTT. Drawing the rest from reference TRBV7-9 and TRBJ2-2, the complete variable domain is DTGVSQNPRHKITKRGQNVTFRCDPISEHNRLYWYRQTLGQGPEFLTYFQNEAQLEKSRLLSDRFSAERPKGSFSTLEIQRTEQGDSAMYLCASIGSGQGDTGELFFGEGSRLTVL.

The chain has TRBV6-6 and TRBJ1-1; 7 positions agree with TRBD1. CDR1 is MNHNY, CDR2 SVGAGI, per germline (reference sequence). V shed 6 bases, J shed 1 base, and the junction held 17 bases outside the gene matches. The CDR3 length is 18 residues. This CDR3 is CASSRLTTRTGKNTEAFF. DNA of the CDR3: TGTGCCAGCAGCCGACTAACCACCCGGACAGGCAAGAACACTGAAGCTTTCTTT.

This chain links TRBV10-3 with TRBJ2-7; TRBD1 agrees at 8 bases. CDR3 length equals 16 residues. The V gene end was trimmed by 6 bases and the J gene end by 1 base; junction bases not matched to a gene: 11. The germline V gene has CDR1 ENHRY and CDR2 SYGVKD. The CDR3 reads CAIRATRDRRSYEQYF. CDR3 sequence (DNA): TGTGCCATCAGGGCCACCCGGGACAGGAGGTCCTACGAGCAGTACTTC.

This chain connects TRBV9 to TRBJ2-2; 9 bases align to TRBD1. The V segment lost 1 base and the J segment 7 bases; nucleotides outside the gene matches: 5. The germline V gene has CDR1 SGDLS and CDR2 YYNGEE. The CDR3 loop spans 15 amino acids. For the CDR3, the DNA is TGTGCCAGCAGCGTAACAGGGGGCGATGGCGGGGAGCTGTTTTTT. This translates into CASSVTGGDGGELFF.

This clone was seen a single time. This sequence joins TRBV24-1 and TRBJ2-3; 9 bases line up with TRBD1. The CDR3 covers 16 residues. Per the germline V gene, CDR1 is KGHDR and CDR2 is SFDVKD. J was trimmed by 2 bases and V by 4 bases; bases with no gene match: 6. This CDR3 reads CATSDRDRANTDTQYF. CDR3 DNA: TGTGCCACCAGTGACAGGGACAGGGCTAACACAGATACGCAGTATTTT.

The chain joins TRBV28 to TRBJ2-7; D may be TRBD1 (6 bases). Trimming took off 7 bases at V and 3 bases at J, with 13 bases between the two ends. Germline assignment: CDR1 MDHEN and CDR2 SYDVKM. This CDR3 is built from 13 residues. The CDR3 region has the DNA TGTGCCAGCACTACGACAGGAAACTACGAGCAGTACTTC. Protein product: CASTTTGNYEQYF. Using reference TRBV28 and TRBJ2-7 for the parts outside the CDR3, the full variable domain is DVKVTQSSRYLVKRTGEKVFLECVQDMDHENMFWYRQDPGLGLRLIYFSYDVKMKEKGDIPEGYSVSREKKERFSLILESASTNQTSMYLCASTTTGNYEQYFGPGTRLTVT.

The chain is built from TRBV9 and TRBJ1-1, with a weak D call TRBD1 (5 bases). This CDR3 is 15 amino acids long. The ends were cut back, 0 bases at V and 3 bases at J, with 12 bases in the middle. The V gene's germline CDR1 is SGDLS and CDR2 YYNGEE. The CDR3 loop is CASSVALWGDTEAFF. The CDR3 DNA sequence: TGTGCCAGCAGCGTAGCCCTTTGGGGGGACACTGAAGCTTTCTTT.

This chain connects TRBV20-1 to TRBJ2-7; D unresolved. V gave up 3 bases and J gave up 2 bases, with 8 bases separating them. Looked up from germline, CDR1 is DFQATT and CDR2 is SNEGSKA (reference sequence). There are 12 residues in the CDR3. The CDR3 region is CSASYSPYEQYF. In DNA, the CDR3 is TGCAGTGCTAGTTACAGTCCCTACGAGCAGTACTTC.

The CDR3 protein is CASFTGTEQFF. CDR3 sequence (DNA): TGTGCCAGCTTTACAGGGACTGAGCAGTTCTTC. The chain is built from TRBV6-5 and TRBJ2-1, with a weak D call TRBD1 (6 bases). The CDR3 length is 11 residues. Germline CDR1 reads MNHEY; CDR2 reads SVGAGI. The ends were cut back, 8 bases at V and 9 bases at J, with 11 bases in the middle.

This chain connects TRBV19 to TRBJ1-2; 7 bases agree with TRBD1. V trimming: 5 bases; J trimming: 4 bases; junction bases outside the gene matches: 13. CDR1 is LNHDA and CDR2 is SQIVND in the germline V gene (reference sequence). The CDR3 is 16 residues long. CDR3 nucleotides: TGTGCCAGTAGTCAAAACCGGGACAGATCGTCCTATGGCTACACCTTC. This encodes CASSQNRDRSSYGYTF.

The table lists this clone with a count of one. V is TRBV18 and J is TRBJ2-2, with D possibly being TRBD1 or TRBD2 (5 bases each). This CDR3 has 17 residues. Trimming took 4 bases from V and 0 from J, leaving 15 bases between them. CDR1 is KGHSH, CDR2 LQKENI, per germline. The CDR3 DNA sequence: TGTGCCAGCTCACTAGTTACGGGACGGACGAACACCGGGGAGCTGTTTTTT. Its translation: CASSLVTGRTNTGELFF. The full variable domain, in which reference TRBV18 and TRBJ2-2 provide the parts outside the CDR3, is NAGVMQNPRHLVRRRGQEARLRCSPMKGHSHVYWYRQLPEEGLKFMVYLQKENIIDESGMPKERFSAEFPKEGPSILRIQQVVRGDSAAYFCASSLVTGRTNTGELFFGEGSRLTVL.

The chain is built from TRBV6-6 and TRBJ1-4; maybe TRBD1 (6 bases). Germline V gene sequence: CDR1 MNHNY, CDR2 SVGAGI (reference sequence). The ends were cut back, 2 bases at V and 8 bases at J, with 15 bases in the middle. The CDR3 runs to 15 residues. CDR3 protein: CASSYLDRSKEKLFF. The CDR3 nucleotides are TGTGCCAGCAGTTACCTGGACAGATCAAAAGAAAAACTGTTTTTT.